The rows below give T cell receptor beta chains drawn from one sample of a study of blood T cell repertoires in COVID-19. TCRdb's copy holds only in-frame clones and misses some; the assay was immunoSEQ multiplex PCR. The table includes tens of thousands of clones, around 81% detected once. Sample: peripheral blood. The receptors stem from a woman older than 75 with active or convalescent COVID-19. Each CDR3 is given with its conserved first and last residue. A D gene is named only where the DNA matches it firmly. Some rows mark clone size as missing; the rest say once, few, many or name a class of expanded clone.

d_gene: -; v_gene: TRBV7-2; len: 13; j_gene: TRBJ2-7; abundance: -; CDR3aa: CASSLEFPHEQYF; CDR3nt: TGTGCCAGCAGCTTGGAGTTTCCCCACGAGCAGTACTTC
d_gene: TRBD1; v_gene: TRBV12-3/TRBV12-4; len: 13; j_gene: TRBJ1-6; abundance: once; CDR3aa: CASRGTGEAPLHF; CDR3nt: TGTGCCAGCAGGGGGACAGGGGAGGCACCCCTCCACTTT
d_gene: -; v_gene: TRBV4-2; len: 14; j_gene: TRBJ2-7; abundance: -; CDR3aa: CASSQDRGIHEQYF; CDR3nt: TGTGCCAGCAGCCAAGATCGGGGGATCCACGAGCAGTACTTC
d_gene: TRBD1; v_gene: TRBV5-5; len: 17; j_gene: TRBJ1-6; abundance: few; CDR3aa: CASSLAPGDSSYSPLHF; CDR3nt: TGTGCCAGCAGCTTGGCCCCCGGGGACAGTTCTTATTCACCCCTCCACTTT
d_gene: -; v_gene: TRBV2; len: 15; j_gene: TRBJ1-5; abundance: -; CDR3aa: CASSGQTPNNQPQHF; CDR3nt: TGTGCCAGCAGCGGACAGACGCCTAACAATCAGCCCCAGCATTTT
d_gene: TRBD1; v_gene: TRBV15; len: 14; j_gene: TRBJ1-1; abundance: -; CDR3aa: CATSRRQGDTEAFF; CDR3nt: TGTGCCACCAGCAGAAGGCAGGGGGACACTGAAGCTTTCTTT
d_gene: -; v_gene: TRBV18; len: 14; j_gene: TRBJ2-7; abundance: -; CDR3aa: CASSPPGGPYEQYF; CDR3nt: TGTGCCAGCTCACCACCGGGAGGACCCTACGAGCAGTACTTC
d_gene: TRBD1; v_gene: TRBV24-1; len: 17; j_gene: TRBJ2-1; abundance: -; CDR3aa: CATSDVTGTGRINEQFF; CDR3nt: TGTGCCACCAGTGATGTCACCGGGACAGGCCGAATCAATGAGCAGTTCTTC
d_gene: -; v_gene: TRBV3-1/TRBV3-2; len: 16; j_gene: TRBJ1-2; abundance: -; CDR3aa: CASSQAGTQANYGYTF; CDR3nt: TGTGCCAGCAGCCAGGCCGGGACACAAGCTAACTATGGCTACACCTTC
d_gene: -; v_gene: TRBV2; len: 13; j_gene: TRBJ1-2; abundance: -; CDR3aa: CASSPVPDYGYTF; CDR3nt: TGTGCCAGCAGTCCCGTCCCGGACTATGGCTACACCTTC
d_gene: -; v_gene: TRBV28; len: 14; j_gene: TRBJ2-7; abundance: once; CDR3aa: CASSSPSGTYEQYF; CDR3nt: TGTGCCAGCAGTTCACCGAGCGGCACCTACGAGCAGTACTTC
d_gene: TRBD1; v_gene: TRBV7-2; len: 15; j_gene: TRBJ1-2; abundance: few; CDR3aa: CASSSQLGQNYGYTF; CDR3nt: TGTGCCAGCAGCTCCCAACTGGGACAGAACTATGGCTACACCTTC
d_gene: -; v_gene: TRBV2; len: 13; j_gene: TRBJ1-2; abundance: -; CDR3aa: CASSGTVQGGYTF; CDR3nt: TGTGCCAGCTCGGGTACGGTCCAGGGAGGCTACACCTTC
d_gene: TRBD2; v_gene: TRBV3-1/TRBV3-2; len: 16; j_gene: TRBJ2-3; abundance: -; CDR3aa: CASSHWRGGPGDTQYF; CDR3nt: TGTGCCAGCAGCCATTGGCGGGGGGGGCCCGGAGATACGCAGTATTTT
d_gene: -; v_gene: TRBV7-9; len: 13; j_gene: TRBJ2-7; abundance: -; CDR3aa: CASSLATTYEQYF; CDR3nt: TGTGCCAGCAGCTTAGCCACAACCTACGAGCAGTACTTC
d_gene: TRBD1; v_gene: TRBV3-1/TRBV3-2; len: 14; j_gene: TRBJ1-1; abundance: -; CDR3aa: CASSSGTGASEAFF; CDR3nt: TGTGCCAGCTCTTCCGGGACAGGGGCCTCTGAAGCTTTCTTT
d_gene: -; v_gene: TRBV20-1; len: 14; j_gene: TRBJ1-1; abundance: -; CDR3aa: CSASGSGTNTEAFF; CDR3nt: TGCAGTGCTAGTGGATCGGGGACAAACACTGAAGCTTTCTTT
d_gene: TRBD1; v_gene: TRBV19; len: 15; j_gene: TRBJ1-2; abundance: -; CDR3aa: CASSPIPTGVGGYTF; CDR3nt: TGTGCCAGTAGCCCCATACCGACAGGGGTCGGGGGCTACACCTTC
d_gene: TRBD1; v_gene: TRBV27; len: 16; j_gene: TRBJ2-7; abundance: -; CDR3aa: CASSLPPRTGKYEQYF; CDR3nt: TGTGCCAGCAGTTTACCCCCTCGGACAGGGAAGTACGAGCAGTACTTC
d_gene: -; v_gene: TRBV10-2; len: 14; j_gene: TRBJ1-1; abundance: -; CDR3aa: CASSEQIMNTEAFF; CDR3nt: TGCGCCAGCAGTGAACAGATCATGAACACTGAAGCTTTCTTT
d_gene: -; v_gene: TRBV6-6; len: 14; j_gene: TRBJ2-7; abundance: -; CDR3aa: CASSYSGVAYEQYF; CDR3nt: TGTGCCAGCAGTTACTCGGGCGTCGCTTACGAGCAGTACTTC
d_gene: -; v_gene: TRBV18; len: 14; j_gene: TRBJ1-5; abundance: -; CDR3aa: CASSARDTHSPQHF; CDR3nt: TGTGCCAGCTCAGCCCGGGACACCCACAGTCCCCAGCATTTT
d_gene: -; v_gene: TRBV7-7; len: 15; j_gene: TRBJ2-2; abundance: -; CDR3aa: CASSLGGVNTGELFF; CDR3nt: TGTGCTAGCAGCTTGGGAGGCGTAAACACCGGGGAGCTGTTTTTT
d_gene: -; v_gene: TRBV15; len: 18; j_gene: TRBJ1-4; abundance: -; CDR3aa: CATSRVGGSGSRGEKLFF; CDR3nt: TGTGCCACCAGCAGAGTAGGGGGTTCGGGAAGCAGGGGTGAAAAACTGTTTTTT
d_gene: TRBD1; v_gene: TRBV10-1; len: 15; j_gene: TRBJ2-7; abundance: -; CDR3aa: CASSALGTGAYEQYF; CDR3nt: TGCGCCAGCAGTGCATTGGGGACAGGGGCCTACGAGCAGTACTTC
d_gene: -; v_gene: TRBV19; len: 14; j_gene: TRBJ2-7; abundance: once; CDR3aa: CASSGQSPPYEQYF; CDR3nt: TGTGCCAGTAGTGGACAATCACCACCCTACGAGCAGTACTTC
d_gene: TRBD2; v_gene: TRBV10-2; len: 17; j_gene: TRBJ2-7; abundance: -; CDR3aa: CASSDGLAGGHIYEQYF; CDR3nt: TGCGCCAGCAGTGACGGACTAGCGGGGGGCCATATCTACGAGCAGTACTTC
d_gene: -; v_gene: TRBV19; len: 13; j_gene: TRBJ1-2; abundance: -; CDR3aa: CASSIGADYGYTF; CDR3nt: TGTGCCAGTAGTATTGGGGCAGACTATGGCTACACCTTC
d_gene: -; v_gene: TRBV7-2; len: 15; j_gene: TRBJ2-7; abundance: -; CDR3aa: CASSPQTRGGYEQYF; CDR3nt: TGTGCCAGCAGCCCCCAGACACGTGGTGGGTACGAGCAGTACTTC
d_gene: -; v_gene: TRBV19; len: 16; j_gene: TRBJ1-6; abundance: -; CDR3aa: CASSRLGGSYNSPLHF; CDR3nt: TGTGCCAGTAGTAGGCTGGGGGGGAGCTATAATTCACCCCTCCACTTT
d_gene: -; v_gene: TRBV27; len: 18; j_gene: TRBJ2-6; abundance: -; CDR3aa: CASSPGGSLGSGANVLTF; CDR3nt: TGTGCCAGCAGCCCGGGGGGCAGCTTGGGCTCTGGGGCCAACGTCCTGACTTTC
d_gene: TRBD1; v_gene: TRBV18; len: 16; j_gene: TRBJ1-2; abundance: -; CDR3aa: CASSPPSTGGAYGYTF; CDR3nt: TGTGCCAGCTCACCACCGTCAACAGGGGGCGCCTATGGCTACACCTTC
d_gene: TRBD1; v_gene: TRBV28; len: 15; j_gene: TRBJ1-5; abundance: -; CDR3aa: CASSLDRGRNQPQHF; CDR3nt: TGTGCCAGCAGTTTGGACAGGGGGCGTAATCAGCCCCAGCATTTT
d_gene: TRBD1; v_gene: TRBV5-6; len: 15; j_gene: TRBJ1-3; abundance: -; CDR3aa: CASSLTGFEGNTIYF; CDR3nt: TGTGCCAGCAGCCTGACAGGGTTTGAGGGAAACACCATATATTTT
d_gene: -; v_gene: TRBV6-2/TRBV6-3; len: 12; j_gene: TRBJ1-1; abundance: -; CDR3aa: CASSLPTTEAFF; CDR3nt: TGTGCCAGCAGCCTCCCTACTACTGAAGCTTTCTTT
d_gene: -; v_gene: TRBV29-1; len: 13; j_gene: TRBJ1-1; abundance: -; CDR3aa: CSATGLLVTEAFF; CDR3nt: TGCAGCGCCACAGGGTTGTTGGTCACTGAAGCTTTCTTT
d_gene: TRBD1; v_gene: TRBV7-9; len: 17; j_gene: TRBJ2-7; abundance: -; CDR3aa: CASSLTETGVNAYEQYF; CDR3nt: TGTGCCAGCAGCTTAACCGAGACAGGGGTAAACGCCTACGAGCAGTACTTC
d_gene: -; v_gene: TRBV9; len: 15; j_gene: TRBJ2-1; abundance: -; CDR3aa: CASSVVGTPYNEQFF; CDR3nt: TGTGCCAGCAGCGTAGTGGGGACTCCCTACAATGAGCAGTTCTTC
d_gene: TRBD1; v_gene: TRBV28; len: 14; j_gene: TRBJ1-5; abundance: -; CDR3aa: CASRGTGSSQPQHF; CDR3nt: TGTGCCAGCAGAGGGACAGGGTCCAGTCAGCCCCAGCATTTT
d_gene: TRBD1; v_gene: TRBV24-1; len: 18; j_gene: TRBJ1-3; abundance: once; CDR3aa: CATSDHPGQGGAGNTIYF; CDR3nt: TGTGCCACCAGTGATCACCCGGGACAGGGTGGGGCTGGAAACACCATATATTTT
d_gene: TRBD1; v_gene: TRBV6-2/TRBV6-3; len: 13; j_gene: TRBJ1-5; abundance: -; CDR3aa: CASSSQGAQPQHF; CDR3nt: TGTGCCAGCAGTTCACAGGGGGCACAGCCCCAGCATTTT
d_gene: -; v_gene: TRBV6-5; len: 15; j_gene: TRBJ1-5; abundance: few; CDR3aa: CASSFRGESNQPQHF; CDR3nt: TGTGCCAGCAGCTTCAGGGGTGAGAGCAATCAGCCCCAGCATTTT
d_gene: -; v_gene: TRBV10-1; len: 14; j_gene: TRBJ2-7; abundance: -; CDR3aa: CASSGDRSSYEQYF; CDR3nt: TGCGCCAGCAGTGGAGACAGGAGCTCCTACGAGCAGTACTTC
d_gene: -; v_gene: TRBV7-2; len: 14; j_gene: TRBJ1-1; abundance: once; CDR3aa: CASSLQTGNTEAFF; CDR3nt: TGTGCCAGCAGCTTACAGACAGGGAACACTGAAGCTTTCTTT
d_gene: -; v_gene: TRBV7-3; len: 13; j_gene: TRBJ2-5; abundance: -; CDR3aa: CASSFGGAETQYF; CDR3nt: TGTGCCAGCAGCTTTGGTGGGGCAGAGACCCAGTACTTC
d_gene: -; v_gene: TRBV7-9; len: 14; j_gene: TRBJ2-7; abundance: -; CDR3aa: CASSLEGGPYEQYF; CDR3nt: TGTGCCAGCAGCTTAGAGGGGGGGCCCTACGAGCAGTACTTC
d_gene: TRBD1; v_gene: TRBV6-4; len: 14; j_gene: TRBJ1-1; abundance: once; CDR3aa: CASRVDRASTEAFF; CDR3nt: TGTGCCAGCAGGGTGGACAGGGCGAGCACTGAAGCTTTCTTT